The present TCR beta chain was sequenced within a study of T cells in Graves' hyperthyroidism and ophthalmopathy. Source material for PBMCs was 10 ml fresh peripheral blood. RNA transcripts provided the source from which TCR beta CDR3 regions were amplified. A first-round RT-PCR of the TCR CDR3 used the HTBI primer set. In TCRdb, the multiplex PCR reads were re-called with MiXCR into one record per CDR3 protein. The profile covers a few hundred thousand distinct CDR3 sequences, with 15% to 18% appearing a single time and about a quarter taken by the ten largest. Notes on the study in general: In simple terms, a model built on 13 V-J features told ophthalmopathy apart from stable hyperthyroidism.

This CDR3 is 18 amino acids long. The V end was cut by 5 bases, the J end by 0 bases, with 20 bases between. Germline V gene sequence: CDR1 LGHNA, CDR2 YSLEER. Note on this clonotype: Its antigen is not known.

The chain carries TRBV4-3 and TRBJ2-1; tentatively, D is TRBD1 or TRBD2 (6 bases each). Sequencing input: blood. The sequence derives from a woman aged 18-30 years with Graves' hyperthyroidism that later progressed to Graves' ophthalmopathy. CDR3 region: CASSEWTWRDTSYNEQFF. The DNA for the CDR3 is TGCGCCAGCAGCGAGTGGACATGGCGGGACACCTCCTACAATGAGCAGTTCTTC.